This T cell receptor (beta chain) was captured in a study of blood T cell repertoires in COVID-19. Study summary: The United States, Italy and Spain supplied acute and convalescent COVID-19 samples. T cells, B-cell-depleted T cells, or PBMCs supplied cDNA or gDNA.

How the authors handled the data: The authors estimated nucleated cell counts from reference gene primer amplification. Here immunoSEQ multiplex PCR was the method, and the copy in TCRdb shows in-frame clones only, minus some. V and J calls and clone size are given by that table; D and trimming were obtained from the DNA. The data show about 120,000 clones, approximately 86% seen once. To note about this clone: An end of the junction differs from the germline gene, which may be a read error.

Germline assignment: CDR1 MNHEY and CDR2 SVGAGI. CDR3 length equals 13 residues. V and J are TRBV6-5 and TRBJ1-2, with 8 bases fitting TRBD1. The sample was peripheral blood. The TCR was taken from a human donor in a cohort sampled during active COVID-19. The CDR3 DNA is TGTGCCAGCAGCCGAGACCGGACAGGGTCGACATCCTTC. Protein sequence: CASSRDRTGSTSF.